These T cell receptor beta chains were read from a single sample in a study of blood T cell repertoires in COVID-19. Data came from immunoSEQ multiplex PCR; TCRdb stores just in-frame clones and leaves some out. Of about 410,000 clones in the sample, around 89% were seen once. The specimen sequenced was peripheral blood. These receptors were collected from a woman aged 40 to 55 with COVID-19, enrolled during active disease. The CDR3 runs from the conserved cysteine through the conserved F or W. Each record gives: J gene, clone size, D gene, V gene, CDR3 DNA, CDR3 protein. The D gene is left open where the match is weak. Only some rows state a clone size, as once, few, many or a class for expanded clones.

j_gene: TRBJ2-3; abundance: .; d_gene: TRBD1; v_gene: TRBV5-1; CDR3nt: TGCGCCAGCAGCAGAGGGACAGGGGGCTATGATACGCAGTATTTT; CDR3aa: CASSRGTGGYDTQYF
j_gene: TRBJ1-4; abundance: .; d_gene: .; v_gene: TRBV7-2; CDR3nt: TGTGCCAGCAGCTTGAGGACCCCAGGGACAACTAATGAAAAACTGTTTTTT; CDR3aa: CASSLRTPGTTNEKLFF
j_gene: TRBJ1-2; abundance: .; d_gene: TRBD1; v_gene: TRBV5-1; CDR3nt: TGCGCCAGCGGCGATCCAGGGGGCCGGGGCTATGGCTACACCTTC; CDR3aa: CASGDPGGRGYGYTF
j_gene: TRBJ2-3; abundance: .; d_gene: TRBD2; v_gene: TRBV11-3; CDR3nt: TGTGCCAGCAGCTTAGCCGGAGCGGGGGGGCTGGCAGATACGCAGTATTTT; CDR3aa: CASSLAGAGGLADTQYF
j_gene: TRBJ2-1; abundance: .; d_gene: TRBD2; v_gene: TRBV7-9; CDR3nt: TGTGCCAGCAGCCCACTAGCGGGAGAGGTCTATGAGCAGTTCTTC; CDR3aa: CASSPLAGEVYEQFF
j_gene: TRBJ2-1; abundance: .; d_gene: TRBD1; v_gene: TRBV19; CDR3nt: TGTGCCAGTAGTATAGAATCGACACAGGGGAATGAGCAGTTCTTC; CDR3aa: CASSIESTQGNEQFF
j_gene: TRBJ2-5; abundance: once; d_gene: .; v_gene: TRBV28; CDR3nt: TGTGCCAGCTATCGGGCAGGGGAAGAGACCCAGTACTTC; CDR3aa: CASYRAGEETQYF
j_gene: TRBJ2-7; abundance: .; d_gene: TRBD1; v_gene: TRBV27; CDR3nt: TGTGCCAGCAGACCCATCGGACGGGTCCGGGACAGGGGATACGAGCAGTACTTC; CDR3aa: CASRPIGRVRDRGYEQYF
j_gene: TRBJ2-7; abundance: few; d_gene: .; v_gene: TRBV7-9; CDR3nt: TGTGCCAGCAGCTTAGAGGCCCAGGCTGGCGAGCAGTACTTC; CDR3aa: CASSLEAQAGEQYF
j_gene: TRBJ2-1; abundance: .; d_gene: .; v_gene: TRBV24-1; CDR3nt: TGTGCCACCAGTGGCGGGACTTACAATGAGCAGTTCTTC; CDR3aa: CATSGGTYNEQFF
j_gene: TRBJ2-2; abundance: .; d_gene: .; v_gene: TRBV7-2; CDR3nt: TGTGCCAGCAGCTTACGGACACCTGGGACCGGGGAGCTGTTTTTT; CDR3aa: CASSLRTPGTGELFF
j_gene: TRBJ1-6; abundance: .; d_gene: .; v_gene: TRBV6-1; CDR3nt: TGTGCCAGCAGTGTAGTGGGGGGTGTATTGGATTCACCCCTCCACTTT; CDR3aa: CASSVVGGVLDSPLHF
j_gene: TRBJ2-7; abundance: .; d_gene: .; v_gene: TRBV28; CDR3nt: TGTGCCAGCAGGGAGTCTAGCTACGAGCAGTACTTC; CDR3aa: CASRESSYEQYF
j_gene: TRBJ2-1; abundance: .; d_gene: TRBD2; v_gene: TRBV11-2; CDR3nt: TGTGCCAGCAGCTTGATAGGACTAGCGGGATTATCCTACAATGAGCAGTTCTTC; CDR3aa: CASSLIGLAGLSYNEQFF
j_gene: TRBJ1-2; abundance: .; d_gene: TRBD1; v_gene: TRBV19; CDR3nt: TGTGCCAGTAGTATAAAGGGGGCCGGGGGCTACACCTTC; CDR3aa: CASSIKGAGGYTF
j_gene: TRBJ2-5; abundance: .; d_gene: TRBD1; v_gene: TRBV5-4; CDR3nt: TGTGCCAGCAGCTCAAGTCCGGGACAGGGGGTGGATGGGACCCAGTACTTC; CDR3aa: CASSSSPGQGVDGTQYF
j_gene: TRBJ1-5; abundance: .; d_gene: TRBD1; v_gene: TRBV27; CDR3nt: TGTGCCAGCAGTTTAAACAGGGGAACGGGACAGCCCCAGCATTTT; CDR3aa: CASSLNRGTGQPQHF
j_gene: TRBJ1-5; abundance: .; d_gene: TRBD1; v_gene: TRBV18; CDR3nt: TGTGCCAGCTCACCGACAGGGACCGGCAATCAGCCCCAGCATTTT; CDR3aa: CASSPTGTGNQPQHF
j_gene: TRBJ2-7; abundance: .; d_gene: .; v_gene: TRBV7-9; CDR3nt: TGTGCCAGCAGCTACTCGACTGGTGCGGGGGCAGCCAGCTCCTACGAGCAGTACTTC; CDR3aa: CASSYSTGAGAASSYEQYF
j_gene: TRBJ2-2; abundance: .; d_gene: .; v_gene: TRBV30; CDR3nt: TGTGCCTGGAAGGCCCCTGAGGTTACCGGGGAGCTGTTTTTT; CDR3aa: CAWKAPEVTGELFF
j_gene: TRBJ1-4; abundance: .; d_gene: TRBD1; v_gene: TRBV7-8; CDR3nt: TGTGCCAGCAGCTCCAGTGGACAGGGGGGTAATGAAAAACTGTTTTTT; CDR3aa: CASSSSGQGGNEKLFF
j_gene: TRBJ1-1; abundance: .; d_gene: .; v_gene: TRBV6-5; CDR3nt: TGTGCCAGCAGTAAGGGTACGGGAATTGGCACTGAAGCTTTCTTT; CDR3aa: CASSKGTGIGTEAFF
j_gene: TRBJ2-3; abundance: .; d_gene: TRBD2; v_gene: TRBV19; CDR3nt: TGTGCCAGTAGTATGGGACTAGCGGGCACAGATACGCAGTATTTT; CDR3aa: CASSMGLAGTDTQYF
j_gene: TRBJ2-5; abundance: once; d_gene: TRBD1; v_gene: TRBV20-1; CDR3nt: TGCAGTGCTAGTCTTCCCAGGGGGATTCGAGAGACCCAGTACTTC; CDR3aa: CSASLPRGIRETQYF
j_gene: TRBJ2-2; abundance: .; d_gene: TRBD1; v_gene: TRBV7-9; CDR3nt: TGTGCCAGCAGCGTATCATCAGGGGGCCCAGTTTCGAACACCGGGGAGCTGTTTTTT; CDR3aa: CASSVSSGGPVSNTGELFF
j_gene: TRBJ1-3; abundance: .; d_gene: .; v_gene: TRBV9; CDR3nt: TGTGCCAGCACGGGATCGGAAAACACCATATATTTT; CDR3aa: CASTGSENTIYF
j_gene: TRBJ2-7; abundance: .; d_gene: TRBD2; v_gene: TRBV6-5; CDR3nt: TGTGCCAGCAGTTGGACTAGCGGGACCCCTCTGAGGGAGCAGTACTTC; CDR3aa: CASSWTSGTPLREQYF
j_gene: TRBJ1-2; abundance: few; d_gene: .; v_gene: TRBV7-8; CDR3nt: TGTGCCAGCACCCGTTCGGGGGGGAACTATGGCTACACCTTC; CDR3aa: CASTRSGGNYGYTF
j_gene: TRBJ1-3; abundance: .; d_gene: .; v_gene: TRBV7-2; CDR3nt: TGTGCCAGCAGCTTATTCACAGTATTAGCTGGAAACACCATATATTTT; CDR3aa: CASSLFTVLAGNTIYF
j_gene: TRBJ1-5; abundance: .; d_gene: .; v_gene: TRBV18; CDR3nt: TGTGCCAGCTCACCAAGGGGTCAGGGCAATCAGCCCCAGCATTTT; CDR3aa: CASSPRGQGNQPQHF
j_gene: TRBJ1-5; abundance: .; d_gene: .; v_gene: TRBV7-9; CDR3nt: TGTGCCACCTACCAGAAACAGGATGAGAGCAATCAGCCCCAGCATTTT; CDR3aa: CATYQKQDESNQPQHF
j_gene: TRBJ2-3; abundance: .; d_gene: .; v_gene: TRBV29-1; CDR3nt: TGCAGCGTCATCGGGAGCACAGATACGCAGTATTTT; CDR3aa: CSVIGSTDTQYF
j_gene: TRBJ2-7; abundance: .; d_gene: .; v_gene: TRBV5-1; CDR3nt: TGCGCCAGCAGTCTCGTCAAGGGGGAAGTCCTCCCGGGCGCCGAGCAGTACTTC; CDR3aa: CASSLVKGEVLPGAEQYF
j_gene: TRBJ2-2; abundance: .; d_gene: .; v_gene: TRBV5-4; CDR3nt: TGTGCCAGCAGCTTGGAGGGGGTCGGTGGCGGGGAGCTGTTTTTT; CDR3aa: CASSLEGVGGGELFF
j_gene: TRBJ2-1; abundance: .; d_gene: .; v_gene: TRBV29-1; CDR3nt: TGCAGCGTTGAGGAGAACAGCGGGTTCTACAATGAGCAGTTCTTC; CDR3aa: CSVEENSGFYNEQFF
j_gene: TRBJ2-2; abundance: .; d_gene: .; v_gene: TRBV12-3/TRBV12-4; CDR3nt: TGTGCCGGCGCGGGACCAAACACCGGGGAGCTGTTTTTT; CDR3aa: CAGAGPNTGELFF
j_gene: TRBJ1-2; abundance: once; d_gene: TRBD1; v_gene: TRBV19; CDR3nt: TGTGCCAGCACTTCCCGGCTGGGACAGTACTATGGCTACACCTTC; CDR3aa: CASTSRLGQYYGYTF
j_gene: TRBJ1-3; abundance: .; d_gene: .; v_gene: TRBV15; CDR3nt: TGTGCCACCAGGACCAGGGGCAGGGACACCATATATTTT; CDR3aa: CATRTRGRDTIYF
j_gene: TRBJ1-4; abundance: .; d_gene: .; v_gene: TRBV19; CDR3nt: TGTGCCAGTAGCCTTTCGTGGGCTGATGAAAAACTGTTTTTT; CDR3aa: CASSLSWADEKLFF
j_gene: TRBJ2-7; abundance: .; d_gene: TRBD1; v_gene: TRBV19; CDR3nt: TGTGCCAGTAGTATCTCTCTCGACAGGGGCTACGAGCAGTACTTC; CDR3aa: CASSISLDRGYEQYF
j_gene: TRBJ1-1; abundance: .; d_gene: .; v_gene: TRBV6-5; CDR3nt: TGTGCCAGCAGCCAATCCAGGGCGGGGAGGACTGAAGCTTTCTTT; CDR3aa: CASSQSRAGRTEAFF